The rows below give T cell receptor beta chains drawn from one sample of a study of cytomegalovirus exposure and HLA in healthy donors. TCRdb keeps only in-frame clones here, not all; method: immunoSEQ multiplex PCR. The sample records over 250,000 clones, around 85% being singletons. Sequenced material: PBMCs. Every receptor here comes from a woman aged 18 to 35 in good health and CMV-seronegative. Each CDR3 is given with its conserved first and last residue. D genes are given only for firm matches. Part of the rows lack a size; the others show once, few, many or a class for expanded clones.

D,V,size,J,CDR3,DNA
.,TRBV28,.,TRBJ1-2,CASSSLEGAYGYTF,TGTGCCAGCAGCTCCCTTGAGGGAGCGTATGGCTACACCTTC
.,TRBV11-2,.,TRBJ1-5,CASSLDRNNQPQHF,TGTGCCAGCAGCTTAGACAGAAACAATCAGCCCCAGCATTTT
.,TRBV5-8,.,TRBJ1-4,CASSLWTGNEKLFF,TGTGCCAGCAGCTTGTGGACGGGGAATGAAAAACTGTTTTTT
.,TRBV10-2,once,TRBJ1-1,CASSGPTTTTGYNTEAFF,TGCGCCAGCAGTGGCCCCACTACCACGACAGGTTACAACACTGAAGCTTTCTTT
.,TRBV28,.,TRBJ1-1,CASSSTGFRKSEAFF,TGTGCCAGCAGTTCTACAGGGTTCAGGAAGTCTGAAGCTTTCTTT
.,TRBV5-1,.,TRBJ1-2,CASSPQGRVGYTF,TGCGCCAGCAGCCCACAGGGAAGGGTAGGCTACACCTTC
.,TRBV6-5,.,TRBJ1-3,CASRSPTSSGNTIYF,TGTGCCAGCAGAAGCCCTACGAGCTCTGGAAACACCATATATTTT
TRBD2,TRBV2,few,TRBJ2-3,CASSLTSGRSDTQYF,TGTGCCAGCAGCCTGACTAGCGGGAGGTCAGATACGCAGTATTTT
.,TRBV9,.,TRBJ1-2,CASSVEEGPIRGYGYTF,TGTGCCAGCAGCGTAGAGGAAGGACCGATAAGGGGCTATGGCTACACCTTC
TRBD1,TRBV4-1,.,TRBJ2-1,CASSQRGQGGRRTYNEQFF,TGCGCCAGCAGCCAAAGGGGACAGGGGGGCCGAAGAACCTACAATGAGCAGTTCTTC
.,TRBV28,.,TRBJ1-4,CASSLAVSTNEKLFF,TGTGCCAGCAGTTTAGCGGTCTCAACTAATGAAAAACTGTTTTTT
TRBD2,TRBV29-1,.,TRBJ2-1,CSVERSERGPNEQFF,TGCAGCGTTGAAAGGTCCGAGCGGGGCCCCAATGAGCAGTTCTTC
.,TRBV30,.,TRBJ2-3,CAWIPGLRTDTQYF,TGTGCCTGGATCCCGGGACTTCGCACAGATACGCAGTATTTT
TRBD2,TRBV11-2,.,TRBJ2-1,CASSLGTSGARGRWNEQFF,TGTGCCAGCAGCTTGGGGACTAGCGGGGCCCGAGGTCGGTGGAATGAGCAGTTCTTC
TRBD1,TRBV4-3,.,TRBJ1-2,CASSQESGTGGRGYTF,TGCGCCAGCAGCCAAGAGTCGGGGACAGGGGGAAGAGGCTACACCTTC
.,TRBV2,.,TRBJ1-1,CASILEGGTEAFF,TGTGCCAGCATCTTGGAGGGAGGCACTGAAGCTTTCTTT
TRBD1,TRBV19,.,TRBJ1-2,CASSPGSQGARGYTF,TGTGCCAGTAGTCCCGGTTCTCAGGGGGCGAGGGGCTACACCTTC
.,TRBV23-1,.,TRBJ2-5,CASSPTTSARGNLRETQYF,TGCGCCAGCAGTCCAACGACCTCAGCGCGGGGAAACCTAAGGGAGACCCAGTACTTC
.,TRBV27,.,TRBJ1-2,CASSDGGGLGGYGYTF,TGTGCCAGCAGTGACGGGGGGGGCCTTGGAGGCTATGGCTACACCTTC
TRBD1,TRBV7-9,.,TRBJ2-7,CASSLGQGWYEQYF,TGTGCCAGCAGCCTGGGACAGGGTTGGTACGAGCAGTACTTC
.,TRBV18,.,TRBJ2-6,CASSPSSGANVLTF,TGTGCCAGCTCACCGAGCTCTGGGGCCAACGTCCTGACTTTC
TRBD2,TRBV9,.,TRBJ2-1,CASSTQSGLAHEQFF,TGTGCCAGCAGCACACAAAGTGGACTAGCACATGAGCAGTTCTTC
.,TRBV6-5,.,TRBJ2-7,CASSYASSYEQYF,TGTGCCAGCAGTTACGCGAGTTCATACGAGCAGTACTTC
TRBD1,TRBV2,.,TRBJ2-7,CASTEQQGPYEQYF,TGTGCCAGCACCGAACAACAGGGGCCCTACGAGCAGTACTTC
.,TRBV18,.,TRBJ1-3,CASSPRAGERNTIYF,TGTGCCAGCTCACCCCGGGCAGGGGAGAGAAACACCATATATTTT
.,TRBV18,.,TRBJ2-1,CASSPRGRASYNEQFF,TGTGCCAGCTCACCAAGGGGGAGGGCCTCCTACAATGAGCAGTTCTTC
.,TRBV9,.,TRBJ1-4,CASSVNIEREKLFF,TGTGCCAGCAGCGTGAACATTGAGCGTGAAAAACTGTTTTTT
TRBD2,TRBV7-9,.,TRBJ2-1,CASSQNGGSLDNEQFF,TGTGCCAGCAGCCAAAACGGGGGGAGTCTCGACAATGAGCAGTTCTTC
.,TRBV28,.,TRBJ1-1,CASRRATEAFF,TGTGCCAGCAGGAGGGCGACTGAAGCTTTCTTT
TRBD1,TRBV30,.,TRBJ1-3,CAQGTGASSGNTIYF,TGTGCCCAAGGGACAGGGGCTTCCTCTGGAAACACCATATATTTT
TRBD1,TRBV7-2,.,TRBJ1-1,CASSLEGGRTEAFF,TGTGCCAGCAGCTTAGAAGGGGGCCGGACTGAAGCTTTCTTT
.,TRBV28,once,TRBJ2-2,CASSLRQGTNTGELFF,TGTGCCAGCAGTTTACGGCAGGGGACAAACACCGGGGAGCTGTTTTTT
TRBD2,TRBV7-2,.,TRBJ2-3,CASSLGLAGSTDTQYF,TGTGCCAGCAGCTTAGGGTTAGCGGGAAGCACAGATACGCAGTATTTT
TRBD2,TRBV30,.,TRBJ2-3,CAWTSGGLSTDTQYF,TGTGCCTGGACTAGCGGGGGTCTTAGCACAGATACGCAGTATTTT
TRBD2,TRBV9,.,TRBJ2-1,CASKPGTSGYNEQFF,TGTGCCAGCAAACCCGGGACTAGCGGTTACAATGAGCAGTTCTTC
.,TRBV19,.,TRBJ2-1,CASSTDAGPYNEQFF,TGTGCCAGTAGCACAGATGCAGGGCCCTACAATGAGCAGTTCTTC
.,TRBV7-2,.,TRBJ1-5,CASSLGEYSNQPQHF,TGTGCCAGCAGCTTAGGGGAGTATAGCAATCAGCCCCAGCATTTT
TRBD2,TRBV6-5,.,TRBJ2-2,CASSWRGGAGELFF,TGTGCCAGCAGCTGGCGTGGGGGGGCCGGGGAGCTGTTTTTT
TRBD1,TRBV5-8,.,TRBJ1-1,CASSLDGQGATEAFF,TGTGCCAGCAGCTTGGATGGACAGGGGGCTACTGAAGCTTTCTTT
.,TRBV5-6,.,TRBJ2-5,CASSLKGQETQYF,TGTGCCAGCAGCTTAAAGGGGCAAGAGACCCAGTACTTC
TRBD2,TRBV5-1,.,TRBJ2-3,CASSFGLAGRADTQYF,TGCGCCAGCAGCTTTGGGCTAGCGGGGCGGGCAGATACGCAGTATTTT
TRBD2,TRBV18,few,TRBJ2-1,CASSPPSLAGGHNEQFF,TGTGCCAGCTCGCCCCCCTCACTAGCGGGGGGCCATAATGAGCAGTTCTTC
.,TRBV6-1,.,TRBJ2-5,CASSERESSTTRGTQYF,TGTGCCAGCAGTGAACGAGAAAGTTCGACTACCCGTGGGACCCAGTACTTC